This TCR beta chain was obtained from a study of T cell changes during pregnancy in multiple sclerosis. The length of the CDR3 is 15 residues. The V segment lost 4 bases and the J segment 5 bases; nucleotides outside the gene matches: 9. Germline loops: CDR1 LNHDA, CDR2 SQIVND (reference sequence). Using immunoSEQ multiplex PCR, the repertoire was profiled, and TCRdb retains in-frame clones only, with some absent. The table shows fewer than 40,000 clones, with approximately 90% occurring only once. V gene TRBV19 combines with J gene TRBJ2-7, with 9 bases fitting TRBD1. This sequence originates from a female donor with multiple sclerosis, enrolled in a pregnancy study. Here the sequenced sample was CD8+ T cells from peripheral blood mononuclear cells, taken in the first trimester of pregnancy. The CDR3 loop is CASSTYGQGKHEQYF. In DNA form, the CDR3 reads TGTGCCAGTAGTACCTACGGACAGGGGAAACACGAGCAGTACTTC.